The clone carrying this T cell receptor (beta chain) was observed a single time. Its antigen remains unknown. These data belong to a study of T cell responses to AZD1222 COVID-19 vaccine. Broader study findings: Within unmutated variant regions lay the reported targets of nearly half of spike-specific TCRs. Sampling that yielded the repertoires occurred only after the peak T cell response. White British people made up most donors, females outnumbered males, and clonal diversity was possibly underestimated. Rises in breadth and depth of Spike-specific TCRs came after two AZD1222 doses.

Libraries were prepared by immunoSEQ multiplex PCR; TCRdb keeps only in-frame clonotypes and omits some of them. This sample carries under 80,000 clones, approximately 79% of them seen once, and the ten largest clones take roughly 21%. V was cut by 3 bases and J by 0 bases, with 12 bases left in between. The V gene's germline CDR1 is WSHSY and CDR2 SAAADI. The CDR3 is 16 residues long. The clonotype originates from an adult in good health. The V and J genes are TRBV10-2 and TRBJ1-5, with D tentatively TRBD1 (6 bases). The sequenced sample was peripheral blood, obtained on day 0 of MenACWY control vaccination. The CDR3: CASSDRDKNSNQPQHF. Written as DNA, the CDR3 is TGCGCCAGCAGTGACCGGGACAAGAATAGCAATCAGCCCCAGCATTTT.